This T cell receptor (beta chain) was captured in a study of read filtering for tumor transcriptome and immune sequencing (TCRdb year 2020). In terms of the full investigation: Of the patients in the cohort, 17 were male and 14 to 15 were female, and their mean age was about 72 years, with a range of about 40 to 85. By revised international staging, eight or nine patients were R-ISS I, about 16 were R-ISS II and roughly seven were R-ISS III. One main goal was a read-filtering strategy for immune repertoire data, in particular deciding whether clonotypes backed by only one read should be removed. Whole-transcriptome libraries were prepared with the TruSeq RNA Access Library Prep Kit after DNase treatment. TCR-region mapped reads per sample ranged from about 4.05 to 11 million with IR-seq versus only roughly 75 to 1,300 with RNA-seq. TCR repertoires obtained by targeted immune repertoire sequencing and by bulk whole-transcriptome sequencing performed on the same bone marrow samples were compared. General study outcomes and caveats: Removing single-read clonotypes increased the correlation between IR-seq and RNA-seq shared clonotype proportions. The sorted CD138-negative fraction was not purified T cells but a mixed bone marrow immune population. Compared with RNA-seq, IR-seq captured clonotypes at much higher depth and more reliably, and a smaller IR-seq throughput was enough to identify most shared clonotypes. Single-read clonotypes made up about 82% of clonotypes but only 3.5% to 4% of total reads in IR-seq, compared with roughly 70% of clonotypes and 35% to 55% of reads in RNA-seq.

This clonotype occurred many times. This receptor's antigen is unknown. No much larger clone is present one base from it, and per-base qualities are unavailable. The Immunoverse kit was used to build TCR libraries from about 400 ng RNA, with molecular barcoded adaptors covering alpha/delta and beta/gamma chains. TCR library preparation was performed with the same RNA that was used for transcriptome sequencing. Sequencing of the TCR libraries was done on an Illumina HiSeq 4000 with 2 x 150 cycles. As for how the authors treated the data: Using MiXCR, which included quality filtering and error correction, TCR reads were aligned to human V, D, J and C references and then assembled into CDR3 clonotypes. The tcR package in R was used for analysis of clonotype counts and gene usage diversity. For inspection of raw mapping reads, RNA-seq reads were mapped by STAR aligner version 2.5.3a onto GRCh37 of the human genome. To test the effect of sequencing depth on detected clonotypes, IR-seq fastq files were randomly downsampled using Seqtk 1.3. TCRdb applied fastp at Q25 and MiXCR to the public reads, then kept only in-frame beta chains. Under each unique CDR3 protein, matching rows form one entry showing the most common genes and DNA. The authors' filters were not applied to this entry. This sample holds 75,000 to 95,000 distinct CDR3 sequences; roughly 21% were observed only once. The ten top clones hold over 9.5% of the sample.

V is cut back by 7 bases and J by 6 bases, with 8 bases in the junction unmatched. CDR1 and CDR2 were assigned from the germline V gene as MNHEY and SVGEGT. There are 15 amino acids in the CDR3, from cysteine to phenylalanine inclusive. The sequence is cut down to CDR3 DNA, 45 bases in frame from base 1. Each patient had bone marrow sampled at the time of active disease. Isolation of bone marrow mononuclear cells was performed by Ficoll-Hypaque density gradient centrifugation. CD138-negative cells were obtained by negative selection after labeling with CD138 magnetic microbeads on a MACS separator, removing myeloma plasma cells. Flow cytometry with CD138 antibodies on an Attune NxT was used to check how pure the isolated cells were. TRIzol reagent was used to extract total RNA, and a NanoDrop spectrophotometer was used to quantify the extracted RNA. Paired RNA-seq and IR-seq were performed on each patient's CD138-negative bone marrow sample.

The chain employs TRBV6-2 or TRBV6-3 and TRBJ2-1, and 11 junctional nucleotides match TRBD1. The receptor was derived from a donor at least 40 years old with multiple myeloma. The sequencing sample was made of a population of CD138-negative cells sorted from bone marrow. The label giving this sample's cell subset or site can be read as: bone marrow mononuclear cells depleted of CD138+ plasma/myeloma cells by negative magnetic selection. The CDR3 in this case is CASNGQGASINEQFF. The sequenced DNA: TGTGCCAGCAATGGACAGGGGGCGTCAATCAATGAGCAGTTCTTC.